The rows below give T cell receptor beta chains drawn from one sample of a study of shared clonotypes between healthy human individuals. Profiling relied on immunoSEQ multiplex PCR, and the TCRdb table lists in-frame clones only, not all of them. The repertoire has around 2.1 million clones, 90% to 97% of them found once; the top ten carry roughly 0.13%. Material: naive CD4+ T cells sorted from blood. The receptor set was obtained from a man between 18 and 35 years old in good health. Each CDR3 is given with its conserved first and last residue. D genes are given only for firm matches. The size of a clone is reported for some rows only, either as once, few or many, or as a class for expanded clones.

TRBJ1-2 TRBD1 . TRBV19 CASTHWGQDFYGYTF TGTGCCAGTACCCATTGGGGACAGGACTTCTATGGCTACACCTTC
TRBJ1-5 . . TRBV6-1 CASGSDSNQPQHF TGTGCCAGCGGGTCTGATAGCAATCAGCCCCAGCATTTT
TRBJ1-1 TRBD1 . TRBV5-1 CASSSTGQGANTEAFF TGCGCCAGCAGTTCTACTGGACAGGGCGCGAACACTGAAGCTTTCTTT
TRBJ2-4 TRBD1 . TRBV29-1 CSVAGDRDEMAKNIQYF TGCAGCGTTGCCGGTGACAGGGACGAGATGGCCAAAAACATTCAGTACTTC
TRBJ2-1 TRBD1 . TRBV9 CASGAQGVTYNEQFF TGTGCCAGCGGGGCCCAGGGGGTAACCTACAATGAGCAGTTCTTC
TRBJ1-5 . . TRBV4-3 CASSQDLSLWKPQHF TGCGCCAGCAGCCAAGACCTCTCCCTCTGGAAGCCCCAGCATTTT
TRBJ1-4 . . TRBV2 CASSEGQKTNEKLFF TGTGCCAGCAGTGAAGGACAGAAGACTAATGAAAAACTGTTTTTT
TRBJ1-3 . . TRBV11-2 CASSFTTGSSGNTIYF TGTGCCAGCAGCTTCACAACAGGGAGCTCTGGAAACACCATATATTTT
TRBJ2-5 . . TRBV18 CASSPGIRETQYF TGTGCCAGCTCACCCGGGATTCGAGAGACCCAGTACTTC
TRBJ1-1 TRBD1 . TRBV30 CAWSAGTANTEAFF TGTGCCTGGAGCGCAGGGACAGCGAACACTGAAGCTTTCTTT
TRBJ2-3 . . TRBV7-6 CASSRGAGDTQYF TGTGCCAGCAGCCGAGGAGCGGGAGATACGCAGTATTTT
TRBJ1-6 TRBD1 few TRBV5-4 CASSLVGTDNSPLHF TGTGCCAGCAGCTTAGTCGGGACAGATAATTCACCCCTCCACTTT
TRBJ2-7 TRBD1 . TRBV7-2 CASSFAGTESYEQYF TGTGCCAGCAGCTTCGCTGGGACAGAAAGTTACGAGCAGTACTTC
TRBJ2-7 . . TRBV29-1 CSVLEGEQYF TGCAGCGTTTTGGAGGGAGAGCAGTACTTC
TRBJ2-2 . . TRBV4-1 CASSFGFSERRDDTGELFF TGCGCCAGCAGCTTCGGTTTCTCCGAGCGGCGGGATGACACCGGGGAGCTGTTTTTT
TRBJ2-7 TRBD1 . TRBV10-3 CAISAGQGVGGQYF TGTGCCATCAGTGCGGGACAGGGGGTCGGCGGGCAGTACTTC
TRBJ1-1 . once TRBV6-1 CASRRGMGFTEAFF TGTGCCAGCAGGAGGGGAATGGGCTTCACTGAAGCTTTCTTT
TRBJ2-3 TRBD1 . TRBV10-1 CASSAQGADTQYF TGCGCCAGCAGTGCCCAGGGGGCCGATACGCAGTATTTT
TRBJ1-2 TRBD1 . TRBV28 CASSSGQGYFYGYTF TGTGCCAGCAGTTCGGGACAGGGGTACTTCTATGGCTACACCTTC
TRBJ1-6 TRBD1 . TRBV30 CAWMAGGNSPLHF TGTGCCTGGATGGCAGGGGGTAATTCACCCCTCCACTTT
TRBJ1-6 . . TRBV14 CASSLTASGGRTYNSPLHF TGTGCCAGCAGCCTAACCGCCTCGGGGGGTAGGACCTATAATTCACCCCTCCACTTT
TRBJ2-3 TRBD1 . TRBV18 CASSPRQGRTDTQYF TGTGCCAGCTCACCACGACAGGGTCGCACAGATACGCAGTATTTT
TRBJ1-6 TRBD1 few TRBV19 CASTTVQGAGSPLHF TGTGCCAGTACCACGGTACAGGGGGCGGGTTCACCCCTCCACTTT
TRBJ2-2 TRBD1 . TRBV10-3 CAISPTGLDSGELFF TGTGCCATCAGTCCGACAGGGTTGGACTCCGGGGAGCTGTTTTTT